A selection of T cell receptor beta chains follows, all from one sample in a study of beta chain features in type 1 diabetes. Using immunoSEQ multiplex PCR, the repertoire was profiled, and TCRdb retains in-frame clones only, with some absent. The table shows some 350,000 clones, with about 14% occurring only once. Sequencing was performed on naive CD4+ T cells from blood. These receptors all stem from a woman between 18 and 29 years old with type 1 diabetes. Each CDR3 is given with its conserved first and last residue. A D gene is named only where the DNA matches it firmly. Not every row has a clone size; where given, it reads once, few, many or a size class.

j_gene	d_gene	abundance	v_gene	CDR3nt	CDR3aa
TRBJ2-1	TRBD2	few	TRBV5-1	TGCGCCAGCAGTGAGCGACTAGCGGCGTATTCCTACAATGAGCAGTTCTTC	CASSERLAAYSYNEQFF
TRBJ2-5	.	.	TRBV29-1	TGCAGCGTTGGGCCACAGGGATGGGGAGAGACCCAGTACTTC	CSVGPQGWGETQYF
TRBJ2-7	TRBD1	few	TRBV5-1	TGCGCCAGCAGCACCGGGACAGGGGATACCTACGAGCAGTACTTC	CASSTGTGDTYEQYF
TRBJ2-6	TRBD1	.	TRBV5-4	TGTGCCAGCAGCTCCGACATGGGACAGGGGGCAGGTGGGGCCAACGTCCTGACTTTC	CASSSDMGQGAGGANVLTF
TRBJ2-3	TRBD1	few	TRBV7-2	TGTGCCAGCAGCCCAGGGGGTACAGATACGCAGTATTTT	CASSPGGTDTQYF
TRBJ2-1	TRBD2	few	TRBV25-1	TGTGCCAGCAGCCGAGCGGGAGTCCAGGGAAGTGAGCAGTTCTTC	CASSRAGVQGSEQFF
TRBJ2-7	TRBD2	.	TRBV5-1	TGCGCCAGCAGGCCAGCCGGGACTAGCGCCTACGAGCAGTACTTC	CASRPAGTSAYEQYF
TRBJ1-1	.	few	TRBV30	TGTGCCTGGAGAAGGAGCCCTTGGAACACTGAAGCTTTCTTT	CAWRRSPWNTEAFF
TRBJ2-3	.	.	TRBV6-6	TGTGCCAGCAGTCCAAACACAGATACGCAGTATTTT	CASSPNTDTQYF
TRBJ1-3	.	.	TRBV30	TGTGCCTGGAGTGTGTCAGCGAACTCTGGAAACACCATATATTTT	CAWSVSANSGNTIYF
TRBJ2-5	.	.	TRBV15	TGTGCCACCAGCGTGTATGTGTCCCAAGAGACCCAGTACTTC	CATSVYVSQETQYF
TRBJ1-1	.	.	TRBV7-9	TGTGCCAGCAGCTTAGTACCTACAGTCATCATCGCTGAAGCTTTCTTT	CASSLVPTVIIAEAFF
TRBJ2-1	.	once	TRBV4-1	TGCGCCAGCGCCGACATCGGGGGCTACAATGAGCAGTTCTTC	CASADIGGYNEQFF
TRBJ1-1	.	few	TRBV18	TGTGCCAGCTCACCCTTGAACACTGAAGCTTTCTTT	CASSPLNTEAFF
TRBJ2-3	.	few	TRBV6-6	TGTGCCAGCAGTTACTTTCGGAGCGCAGATACGCAGTATTTT	CASSYFRSADTQYF
TRBJ2-1	TRBD2	.	TRBV4-3	TGCGCCAGCAGCCAAGATTTCCCCGGGAGGGCCCATGAGCAGTTCTTC	CASSQDFPGRAHEQFF
TRBJ1-2	.	.	TRBV19	TGTGCCAGTAGTATCGATATATCAGGGGCCGGCTACACCTTC	CASSIDISGAGYTF
TRBJ1-2	.	.	TRBV30	TGTGCCTGGAGACCACAACCGACTTCCTATGGCTACACCTTC	CAWRPQPTSYGYTF
TRBJ2-7	.	.	TRBV13	TGTGCCAGCAGCCAGCCAAGCGCCAAACCCTACGAGCAGTACTTC	CASSQPSAKPYEQYF
TRBJ1-2	TRBD1	.	TRBV5-1	TGCGCCAGCAGCTGGACAACAGGGGCTAACTATGGCTACACCTTC	CASSWTTGANYGYTF